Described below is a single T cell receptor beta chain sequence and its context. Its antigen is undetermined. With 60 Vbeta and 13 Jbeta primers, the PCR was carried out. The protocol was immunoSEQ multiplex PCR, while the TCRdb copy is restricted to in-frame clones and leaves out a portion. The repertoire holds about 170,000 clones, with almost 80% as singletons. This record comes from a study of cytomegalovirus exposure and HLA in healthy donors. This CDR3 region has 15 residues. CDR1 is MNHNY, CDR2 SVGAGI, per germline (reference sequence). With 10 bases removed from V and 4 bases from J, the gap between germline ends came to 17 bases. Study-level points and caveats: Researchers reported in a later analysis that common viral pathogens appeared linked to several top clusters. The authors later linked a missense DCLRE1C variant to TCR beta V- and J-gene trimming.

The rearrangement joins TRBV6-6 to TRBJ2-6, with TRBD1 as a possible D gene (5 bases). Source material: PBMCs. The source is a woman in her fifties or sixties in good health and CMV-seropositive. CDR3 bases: TGTGCCATCCCGGGCCCACCAGGGGGGGCCAACGTCCTGACTTTC. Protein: CAIPGPPGGANVLTF.